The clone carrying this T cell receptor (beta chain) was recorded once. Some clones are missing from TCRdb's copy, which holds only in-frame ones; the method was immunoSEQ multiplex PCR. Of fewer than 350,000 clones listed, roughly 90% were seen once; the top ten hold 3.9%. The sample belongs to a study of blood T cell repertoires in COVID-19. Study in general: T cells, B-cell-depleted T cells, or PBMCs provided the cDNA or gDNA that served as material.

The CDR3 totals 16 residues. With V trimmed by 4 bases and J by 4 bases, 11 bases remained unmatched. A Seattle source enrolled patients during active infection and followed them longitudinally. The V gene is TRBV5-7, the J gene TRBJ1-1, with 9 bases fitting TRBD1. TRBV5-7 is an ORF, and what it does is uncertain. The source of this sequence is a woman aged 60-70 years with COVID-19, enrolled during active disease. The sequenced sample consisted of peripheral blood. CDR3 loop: CASSNRDRVIATEAFF. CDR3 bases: TGTGCCAGCAGCAATAGGGACAGGGTGATCGCCACTGAAGCTTTCTTT.